This TCR beta chain is drawn from a study of blood T cell repertoires in COVID-19. The CDR3 runs 14 residues. Looked up from germline, CDR1 is SGHAT and CDR2 is FQNNGV. Germline trimming cut 8 bases from V and 4 bases from J; bases unmatched to any gene: 7. The repertoire was sequenced with immunoSEQ multiplex PCR; TCRdb's copy has only in-frame clones and lacks some. The data contain about 180,000 clones, over 70% of them singletons. The receptor's source is a woman aged 40-49 years with acute COVID-19. V is TRBV11-2 and J is TRBJ1-4; 7 bases fit TRBD1. The specimen sequenced was PBMCs or T cells enriched from blood (not recorded which). Written as DNA, the CDR3 is TGTGCCAGCGGCGGACAGGACCTTAATGAAAAACTGTTTTTT. Its protein is CASGGQDLNEKLFF.